The source of this TCR beta chain is a study of blood T cell repertoires in COVID-19. Across the whole study: Sites in the United States, Italy and Spain provided acute and convalescent COVID-19 samples.

This table comes from immunoSEQ multiplex PCR, and its TCRdb copy is limited to in-frame clones, with some not included. The table lists roughly 79,000 clones, around 80% of them singletons, with about 5.8% in the top ten. The sequencing input was peripheral blood. This sequence originates from a man between 60 and 75 years old with active or convalescent COVID-19.

CDR3 region: CASSLRLAGVNTQYF. CDR3 bases: TGCGCCAGCAGCCTCCGACTAGCGGGGGTCAATACGCAGTATTTT. The chain is built from TRBV4-3 and TRBJ2-3; 12 bases are shared with TRBD2. The V gene end was trimmed by 4 bases and the J gene end by 7 bases; junction bases not matched to a gene: 6. The CDR3 spans 15 residues. Germline loops: CDR1 LGHNA, CDR2 YSLEER.